This TCR beta chain was sequenced in a study of T cell responses to AZD1222 COVID-19 vaccine. Study-level information: Pooled together were second doses at about 4 or about 12 weeks. General study findings and limits: Regions 160-218 and 743-854 dominated among vaccine-associated CD4 TCRs spanning spike. Targeting of unmutated variant regions was reportedly seen in nearly half of spike-specific TCRs. Scientists sampled the repertoires only once the peak T cell response had passed.

About this clone itself: Its target is unknown.

Sequencing used immunoSEQ multiplex PCR; TCRdb keeps in-frame clones, though not all of them. The table records around 89,000 clones, 70% to 90% of them present only once. From germline, CDR1 is SGHKS and CDR2 YYEKEE (reference sequence). V gave up 4 bases and J gave up 7 bases; unmatched junction bases: 11. The CDR3 loop spans 15 amino acids. The gene calls are TRBV5-5 and TRBJ1-2; TRBD1 agrees at 9 bases. The TCR was taken from an adult in good health. This specimen was peripheral blood, taken on day 0 of AZD1222 vaccination. Here the CDR3 DNA reads TGTGCCAGCAGCCCTGATCCCAACAGGGGGCTTGGCTACACCTTC. As protein: CASSPDPNRGLGYTF.